These 24 T cell receptor beta chains came from one sample sequenced in a study of blood T cell repertoires in COVID-19. Produced via immunoSEQ multiplex PCR; TCRdb's table is partial and in-frame only. The sample has fewer than 200,000 clones; more than 75% are singletons. Sample: peripheral blood. The receptors originated from a man aged 35 to 55 with acute or convalescent COVID-19.

CDR3 sequence reads: CASSETGDYGYTF. The CDR3, as DNA: TGTGCCAGCAGCGAGACAGGGGACTATGGCTACACCTTC. This chain joins TRBV6-2 or TRBV6-3 and TRBJ1-2, with 8 positions matching TRBD1. CDR3 size: 13 residues. Trimming removed 6 bases from V and 3 bases from J; junction bases left unmatched: 3. Germline CDR1 is MNHEY and CDR2 is SVGEGT.

This clone turned up a few times. The rearrangement joins TRBV5-6 to TRBJ1-1; D is ambiguous. Trimming left V 4 bases short and J 10 bases short, with 20 bases between. The CDR3 has 14 residues. Germline-derived CDR1 and CDR2 are SGHDT and YYEEEE. The CDR3 loop is CASSPNPNGSPAFF. The CDR3 DNA reads as TGTGCCAGCAGCCCAAACCCTAACGGGTCCCCAGCTTTCTTT.

V is TRBV6-2 or TRBV6-3 and J is TRBJ2-3; TRBD2 agrees at 7 bases. CDR1 and CDR2 (germline): MNHEY, SVGEGT. V lost 2 bases, J lost 3 bases, and 11 bases stayed unmatched. The CDR3 is made up of 17 amino acids. CDR3 bases: TGTGCCAGCAGTTACGTGACTAGCAGTTTTCGTACAGATACGCAGTATTTT. Translated, it gives CASSYVTSSFRTDTQYF.

This rearrangement joins TRBV11-3 to TRBJ2-5, with 8 bases identical to TRBD1. This CDR3 region has 14 residues. The junction had 4 bases not matched to a gene; V was cut back by 4 bases and J by 3 bases. Germline loops: CDR1 SGHNT, CDR2 YENEEA. CDR3 sequence: CASSSRGQEETQYF. The CDR3 DNA reads TGTGCCAGCAGCTCCAGGGGGCAGGAAGAGACCCAGTACTTC.

V and J are TRBV7-9 and TRBJ1-1; unclear D gene. V was clipped by 2 bases and J by 7 bases, with 8 bases between them. The CDR3 is made up of 12 amino acids. Germline loops: CDR1 SEHNR, CDR2 FQNEAQ (reference sequence). As DNA, the CDR3 is TGTGCCAGCAGCTTACAATACAGTGAAGCTTTCTTT. It specifies CASSLQYSEAFF. Using reference TRBV7-9 and TRBJ1-1 for the parts outside the CDR3, the full variable domain is DTGVSQNPRHKITKRGQNVTFRCDPISEHNRLYWYRQTLGQGPEFLTYFQNEAQLEKSRLLSDRFSAERPKGSFSTLEIQRTEQGDSAMYLCASSLQYSEAFFGQGTRLTVV.

This chain connects TRBV6-5 to TRBJ1-1, with TRBD1 as a possible D gene (5 bases). The CDR3 runs 13 residues. Germline-derived CDR1 and CDR2 are MNHEY and SVGAGI. The V end lost 3 bases, the J end lost 5 bases, and 10 bases lay between the germline ends. This CDR3 reads CASSYGGTTEAFF. CDR3 nucleotides: TGTGCCAGCAGTTATGGGGGGACGACTGAAGCTTTCTTT.

The V and J genes are TRBV6-1 and TRBJ1-2; no firm D call. This CDR3 contains 13 residues. Between the trimmed V and J ends, which lost 2 bases and 4 bases, there was a span of 8 bases. CDR1 and CDR2 from the germline V gene are MNHNS and SASEGT. This CDR3 is CASSESGFYGYTF. The CDR3 DNA sequence: TGTGCCAGCAGTGAATCCGGGTTCTATGGCTACACCTTC.

This clone was found a few times. The chain has TRBV19 and TRBJ2-2; 8 bases map to TRBD2. CDR3 length: 17 residues. The trim removed 0 bases at V and 5 bases at J, leaving 8 bases unmatched. Germline V gene data show CDR1 as LNHDA and CDR2 as SQIVND (reference sequence). CDR3 DNA: TGTGCCAGTAGTATAGATCTTTCCGGGACTAGGACCGGGGAGCTGTTTTTT. Its translation is CASSIDLSGTRTGELFF. Variable domain in full (rest from reference TRBV19 and TRBJ2-2): DGGITQSPKYLFRKEGQNVTLSCEQNLNHDAMYWYRQDPGQGLRLIYYSQIVNDFQKGDIAEGYSVSREKKESFPLTVTSAQKNPTAFYLCASSIDLSGTRTGELFFGEGSRLTVL.

This sequence joins TRBV29-1 and TRBJ2-6; a weak D match, TRBD1 (5 bases). CDR3 size: 13 residues. Per the germline V gene, CDR1 is SQVTM and CDR2 is ANQGSEA. V gave up 3 bases and J gave up 4 bases, with 7 bases separating them. CDR3 residues: CSVETAGANVLTF. The CDR3 coding sequence is TGCAGCGTTGAGACAGCAGGGGCCAACGTCCTGACTTTC.

The J gene is TRBJ1-4, the V gene TRBV18, with D perhaps matching TRBD1 (5 bases). The germline CDR1 and CDR2 sequences are KGHSH and LQKENI. V was clipped by 6 bases and J by 3 bases, with 17 bases between them. The CDR3 has 16 amino acids. As DNA, the CDR3 is TGTGCCAGCTCGCAGGATCAGGGAATGCCTAATGAAAAACTGTTTTTT. Translation gives CASSQDQGMPNEKLFF.

The V gene is TRBV19, the J gene TRBJ1-3; D ambiguous. The CDR3 is made up of 15 amino acids. Germline V CDR1 and CDR2: LNHDA, SQIVND (reference sequence). V lost 5 bases to trimming and J lost 0 bases, with 11 bases between them. The CDR3 DNA reads TGTGCCAGTAGTCTAGGACCGGGCTCTGGAAACACCATATATTTT. Protein: CASSLGPGSGNTIYF.

V usage is TRBV13 and J usage is TRBJ2-4; 12 nucleotides align to TRBD2. The germline V gene encodes CDR1 PRHDT and CDR2 FYEKMQ (reference sequence). This CDR3 is 16 amino acids long. The V gene end was trimmed by 5 bases and the J gene end by 7 bases; junction bases not matched to a gene: 9. CDR3 region: CASSLLAGGPDNIQYF. In DNA form, the CDR3 reads TGTGCCAGCAGCCTCCTAGCGGGGGGGCCTGATAACATTCAGTACTTC.

This sequence joins TRBV7-2 and TRBJ2-1, with 8 bases lining up with TRBD2. The V and J ends lost 4 bases and 3 bases, in that order; junction bases with no gene match: 2. The CDR3 consists of 14 residues. The germline gives CDR1 SGHTA, CDR2 FQGNSA. The CDR3 loop reads CASSSGTSYNEQFF. CDR3 sequence (DNA): TGTGCCAGCAGCTCCGGGACTAGCTACAATGAGCAGTTCTTC. The whole variable domain, remainder taken from reference TRBV7-2 and TRBJ2-1, is GAGVSQSPSNKVTEKGKDVELRCDPISGHTALYWYRQSLGQGLEFLIYFQGNSAPDKSGLPSDRFSAERTGGSVSTLTIQRTQQEDSAVYLCASSSGTSYNEQFFGPGTRLTVL.

The genes are TRBV6-2 or TRBV6-3 and TRBJ2-7; 7 bases match TRBD2. Germline CDR1 MNHEY, CDR2 SVGEGT. V gave up 5 bases and J gave up 2 bases; unmatched junction bases: 15. This CDR3 is built from 17 residues. In nucleotides, the CDR3 is TGTGCCAGCAGTAAGGAGACTAGCCACTTTTCCACCTACGAGCAGTACTTC. Translating it yields CASSKETSHFSTYEQYF.

This sequence joins TRBV6-6 and TRBJ2-7, with D maybe TRBD2 (6 bases). The germline V gene has CDR1 MNHNY and CDR2 SVGAGI (reference sequence). The CDR3 has 13 residues. V lost 4 bases and J 2 bases, leaving 9 bases between the germline ends. The CDR3 DNA follows: TGTGCCAGCAGTTCGATAGCGGCCTACGAGCAGTACTTC. It is translated as CASSSIAAYEQYF.

This chain connects TRBV18 to TRBJ2-7; TRBD1 agrees at 10 bases. The CDR3 totals 14 residues. From germline, CDR1 is KGHSH and CDR2 LQKENI. The V gene end was trimmed by 4 bases and the J gene end by 3 bases; junction bases not matched to a gene: 3. The CDR3 DNA reads as TGTGCCAGCTCACGGGGGACAGGGGACTACGAGCAGTACTTC. Its protein product is CASSRGTGDYEQYF.

The genes are TRBV5-1 and TRBJ1-2; D is perhaps TRBD1 (6 bases). The germline gives CDR1 SGHRS, CDR2 YFSETQ. Trimming stripped 4 bases from V and 1 base from J, with 14 bases between. The CDR3 is 15 amino acids. The CDR3 DNA is TGCGCCAGCAGCCCTGGGACAAAGCATAACTATGGCTACACCTTC. As protein: CASSPGTKHNYGYTF.

The rearrangement joins TRBV4-2 to TRBJ1-2; D not certain. CDR3 length equals 12 residues. CDR1 LGHNA and CDR2 YNFKEQ come from the germline V gene. Trimming shortened V by 0 bases and J by 8 bases, and 7 bases separated the two germline ends. CDR3 residues: CASSQDQAGYTF. The CDR3 DNA is TGTGCCAGCAGCCAAGATCAGGCCGGCTACACCTTC.

This chain connects TRBV5-1 to TRBJ2-3; the D gene is possibly TRBD2 (6 bases). Trimming stripped 5 bases from V and 4 bases from J, with 11 bases between. The CDR3 has 13 amino acids. Germline-derived CDR1 and CDR2 are SGHRS and YFSETQ. The DNA for the CDR3 is TGCGCCAGCAGGGAGGGGAAGGCAGATACGCAGTATTTT. Its translation is CASREGKADTQYF.

CDR3: CASSSPARGSNEQFF. CDR3 DNA: TGTGCCAGCAGCTCCCCCGCGCGGGGGAGCAATGAGCAGTTCTTC. The J gene is TRBJ2-1, the V gene TRBV7-2; 7 bases map to TRBD2. Germline trimming cut 4 bases from V and 6 bases from J; bases unmatched to any gene: 9. CDR3 length: 15 amino acids. CDR1 SGHTA and CDR2 FQGNSA come from the germline V gene.

The chain employs TRBV2 and TRBJ2-7; D uncertain. Trimming pared 4 bases from V and 0 bases from J, leaving 10 bases between. The CDR3 loop spans 14 amino acids. The V gene's germline CDR1 is SNHLY and CDR2 FYNNEI. The CDR3 sequence is CASSGAVSSYEQYF. The DNA for the CDR3 is TGTGCCAGCAGTGGGGCCGTTAGCTCCTACGAGCAGTACTTC.

CDR3 in DNA: TGTGCCAGCAGCGTAGATGGAGCGGGATATGAGACCCAGTACTTC. Amino acid sequence: CASSVDGAGYETQYF. This chain uses TRBV9 with TRBJ2-5; the match to TRBD2 covers 7 bases. This CDR3 comprises 15 residues. J was trimmed by 5 bases and V by 0 bases; bases with no gene match: 7. The germline gives CDR1 SGDLS, CDR2 YYNGEE.

The chain joins TRBV7-2 to TRBJ1-5; 8 bases match TRBD1. The CDR3 loop spans 14 amino acids. With V trimmed by 3 bases and J by 6 bases, 4 bases remained unmatched. CDR1 is SGHTA, CDR2 FQGNSA, per germline. In DNA form, the CDR3 reads TGTGCCAGCAGCTTTCAGGGGGCGGCTCAGCCCCAGCATTTT. Translation: CASSFQGAAQPQHF.

The chain employs TRBV19 and TRBJ1-1; 10 bases line up with TRBD1. CDR1 and CDR2 from the germline V gene are LNHDA and SQIVND (reference sequence). After removal of 3 bases from V and 4 bases from J, the junction contained 5 bases not matched to a gene. The CDR3 sequence is 15 residues long. The CDR3 region is CASSMTGGAGTEAFF. CDR3 bases: TGTGCCAGTAGTATGACAGGGGGCGCGGGCACTGAAGCTTTCTTT.